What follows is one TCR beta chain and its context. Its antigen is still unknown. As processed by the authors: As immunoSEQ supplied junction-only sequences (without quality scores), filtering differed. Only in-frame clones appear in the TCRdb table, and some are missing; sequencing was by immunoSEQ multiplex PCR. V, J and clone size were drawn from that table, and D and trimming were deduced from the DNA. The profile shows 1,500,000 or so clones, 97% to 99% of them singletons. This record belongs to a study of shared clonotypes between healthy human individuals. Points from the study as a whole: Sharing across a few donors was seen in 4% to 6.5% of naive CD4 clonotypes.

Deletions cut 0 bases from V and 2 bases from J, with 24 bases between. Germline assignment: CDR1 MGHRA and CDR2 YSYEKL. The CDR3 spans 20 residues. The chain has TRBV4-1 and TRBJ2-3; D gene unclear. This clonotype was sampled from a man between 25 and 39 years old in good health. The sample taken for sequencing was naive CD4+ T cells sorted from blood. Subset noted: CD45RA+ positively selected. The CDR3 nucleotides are TGCGCCAGCAGCCAAGATTCCAGGCAGTGGGTGGTGACATTCACAGATACGCAGTATTTT. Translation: CASSQDSRQWVVTFTDTQYF.